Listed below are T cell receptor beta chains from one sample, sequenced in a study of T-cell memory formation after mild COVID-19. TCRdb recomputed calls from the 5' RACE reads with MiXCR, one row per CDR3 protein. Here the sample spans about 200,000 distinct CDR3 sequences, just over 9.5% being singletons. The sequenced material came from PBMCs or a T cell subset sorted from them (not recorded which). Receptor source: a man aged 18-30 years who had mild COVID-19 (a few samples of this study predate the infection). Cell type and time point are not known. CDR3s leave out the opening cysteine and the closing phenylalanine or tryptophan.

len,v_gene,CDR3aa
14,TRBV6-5,ASSYPLAGGTGELF
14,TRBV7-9,ASSFLFPTGVLLAF
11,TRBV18,ASSLGTVQPQH
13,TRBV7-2,ASTQRGLNTDTQY
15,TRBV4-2,ASSQDSRSGRNTEAF
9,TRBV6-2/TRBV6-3,AGDSLYEQY
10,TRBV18,ASSRLEETQY
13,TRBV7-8,ASSFYLGTIGELF
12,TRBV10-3,AISEVWTSYGQY
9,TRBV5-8,ASSQEYEQY
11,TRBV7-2,ASSLASGEKLF
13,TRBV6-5,ASSYGRGFGEKLF
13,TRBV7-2,ASSAGAGREETQY